What follows are 2 T cell receptor beta chains derived from one specimen sequenced in a study of regulatory T cells in long-lasting Graves disease. Time point specified: newly diagnosed GD, antithyroid drugs for less than 3 months. The authors made the TCR library using RNA they extracted from PBMCs. HTBI primers from iRepertoire and Arm-PCR of CDR3 regions yielded the TCR beta libraries. MiXCR, applied by TCRdb to the multiplex PCR reads, yields one record per CDR3 protein. This table holds about 220,000 distinct CDR3 sequences, approximately 20% found once. Here the sequenced sample was peripheral blood mononuclear cells (PBMCs), taken at new diagnosis, from a patient treated with antithyroid drugs. The receptors were gathered from a female donor with Graves disease.

This clonotype was observed a few times. The chain couples TRBV9 to TRBJ2-1; TRBD2 matches at 7 bases. The CDR3 sequence is 14 residues long. V was pared by 4 bases and J by 8 bases, with 9 bases of the junction left unmatched. Germline V gene lookup returns CDR1 SGDLS and CDR2 YYNGEE. The CDR3 sequence: CASSYQRDLDEQFF. CDR3 sequence (DNA): TGTGCCAGCAGCTACCAGCGGGATCTCGATGAGCAGTTCTTC.

The chain couples TRBV4-1 to TRBJ2-7, with 8 bases identical to TRBD1. V dropped 1 base and J dropped 7; count of bases not matched to a gene: 6. The CDR3 consists of 14 residues. Germline CDR1 and CDR2: MGHRA and YSYEKL. The CDR3 spells CASSQAGGPQEQYF. In DNA, the CDR3 is TGCGCCAGCAGCCAAGCAGGGGGCCCTCAAGAGCAGTACTTC.